This T cell receptor beta chain was found in a study of T cells in Graves' hyperthyroidism and ophthalmopathy. V was shortened by 8 bases and J by 2 bases, with 6 bases between the two germline ends. This CDR3 contains 11 residues. In germline, CDR1 is ENHRY, CDR2 SYGVKD. This clonotype has a count of ten or more. The antigen is not known. RNA transcripts served as the template for amplifying TCR beta CDR3 regions. An initial round of RT-PCR targeting the TCR CDR3 relied on the HTBI primer set. TCRdb reprocessed the multiplex PCR reads with MiXCR, giving one entry per CDR3 protein. The data show roughly 560,000 distinct CDR3 sequences, roughly 14% seen once. Ophthalmopathy patients showed a Clinical Activity Score of at least 3, NOSPECS grade of at least 4 and duration under 3 months. Patients were excluded because of uncontrolled infection, other autoimmune disease, pregnancy or lactation. For the diagnoses, clinical symptoms, serum thyroxine and TRAb, thyroid ultrasound and orbital computed tomography were used.

Study-wide points: Stable hyperthyroidism was told apart from ophthalmopathy by a model built on 13 V-J features.

The sample consisted of blood. The chain links TRBV10-3 to TRBJ1-1; D not resolved. This TCR was recovered from a woman aged 40 to 50 with Graves' ophthalmopathy. The CDR3 protein is CAIGRNTEAFF. In DNA, the CDR3 is TGTGCCATCGGACGAAACACTGAAGCTTTCTTT.